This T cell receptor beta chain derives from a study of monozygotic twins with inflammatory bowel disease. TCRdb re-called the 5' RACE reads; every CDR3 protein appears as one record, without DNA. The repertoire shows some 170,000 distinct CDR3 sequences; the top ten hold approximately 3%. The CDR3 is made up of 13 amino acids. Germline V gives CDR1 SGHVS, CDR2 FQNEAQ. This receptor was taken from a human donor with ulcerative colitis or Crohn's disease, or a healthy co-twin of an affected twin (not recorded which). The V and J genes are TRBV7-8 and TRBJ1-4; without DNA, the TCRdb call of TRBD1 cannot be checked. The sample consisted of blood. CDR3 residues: CASSTHRNEKLFF.